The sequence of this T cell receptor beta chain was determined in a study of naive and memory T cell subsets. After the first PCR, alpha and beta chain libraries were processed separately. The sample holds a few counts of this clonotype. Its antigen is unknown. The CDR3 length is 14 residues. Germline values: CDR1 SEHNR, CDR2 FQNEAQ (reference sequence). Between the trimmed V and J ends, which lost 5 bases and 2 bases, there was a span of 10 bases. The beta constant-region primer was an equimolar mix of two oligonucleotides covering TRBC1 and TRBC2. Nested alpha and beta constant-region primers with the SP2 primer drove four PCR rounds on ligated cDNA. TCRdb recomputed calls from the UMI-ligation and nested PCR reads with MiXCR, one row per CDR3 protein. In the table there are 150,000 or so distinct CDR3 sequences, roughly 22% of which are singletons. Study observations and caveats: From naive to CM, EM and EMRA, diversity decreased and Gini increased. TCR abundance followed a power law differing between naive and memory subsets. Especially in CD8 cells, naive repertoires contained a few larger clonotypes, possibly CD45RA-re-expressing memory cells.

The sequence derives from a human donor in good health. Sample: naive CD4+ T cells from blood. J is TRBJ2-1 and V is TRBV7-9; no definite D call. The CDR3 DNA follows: TGTGCCAGCAGCCCCAGCCTACCCTACAATGAGCAGTTCTTC. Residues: CASSPSLPYNEQFF.